The present T cell receptor (beta chain) was sequenced within a study of T cells in Graves' hyperthyroidism and ophthalmopathy. Study results and caveats: Most expanded thyroid clonotypes above 0.001 also appeared in blood.

The TCR beta CDR3 regions underwent amplification using RNA transcripts as the source. The primer set for the first-round RT-PCR of the TCR CDR3 was HTBI. TCRdb processed the multiplex PCR reads anew with MiXCR; each CDR3 protein has one entry. Of nearly 600,000 distinct CDR3 sequences listed, about 14% are singletons. Clinical symptoms, serum thyroxine, TRAb, thyroid ultrasound and orbital computed tomography informed diagnoses. This clonotype has ten or more counts. As yet, its antigen is unknown. The germline V gene encodes CDR1 GTSNPN and CDR2 SVGIG (reference sequence). V was shortened by 0 bases and J by 2 bases, with 8 bases between the two germline ends. The CDR3 has 13 residues.

The origin of this receptor is a woman in her late teens or twenties with Graves' ophthalmopathy. The chain couples TRBV30 to TRBJ2-7; D is unresolved. The sequencing input was blood. CDR3 sequence: CAWSVGTTYEQYF. The CDR3 DNA is TGTGCCTGGAGTGTCGGCACCACCTACGAGCAGTACTTC.